This T cell receptor (beta chain) was recovered during a study of spatial heterogeneity in lung cancer (dated by TCRdb to the late 2010s). Context from the whole study: More beta-chain than alpha-chain transcripts were consistently detected, likely reflecting higher beta-chain transcript abundance. In the raw uncorrected reads, each unique combination of TCR and UMI appeared on average more than ten times. TCR alpha and beta repertoires were quantitatively compared across multiple tumor regions, matched nontumor lung and blood in non-small cell lung cancer. The study linked features of the TCR repertoire to counts of nonsynonymous mutations, which were determined by whole-exome sequencing of tumor tissue. At surgery, both alpha and beta chains were TCR-sequenced in about 200 tumor regions, fewer than 65 matched nontumor lung samples and 56 PBMC samples. What the authors observed across the whole study: Confirming at a functional level the hypothesis that regional TCRs recognize regional mutations was considered to require additional single-cell paired TCR alpha and beta sequencing.

The time point label, read with the paper, signifies: sample taken at primary tumor resection. The donors were more than 65 patients from the lung TRACERx cohort who had early-stage, untreated non-small cell lung cancer. Without any cell sorting, TCR sequencing was performed on whole RNA extracted either from tumor and nontumor lung tissue or from cryopreserved PBMC samples. Patients were selected for TCR sequencing only if sufficient RNA was available from at least two tumor regions. A lung pathologist reviewed the tumor and adjacent nontumor lung specimens before the specimens were selected. There are many counts of this clonotype. Its antigen specificity is not known. There are no base qualities to consult, and no much larger clone falls within one base. Little can be read into the size of this beta chain, an off-target read in a library designed for alpha chains. The protocol used for the library was 5' RACE. TCRdb records NextSeq 500 as the sequencer. The TCR library protocol attached a unique molecular identifier to each TCR cDNA molecule to allow correction of PCR and sequencing errors. From the authors' description of their analysis: Decombinator tools were used for TCR identification, UMI-based error correction and CDR3 extraction. TCRs above a frequency of 2 per 1,000, corresponding to the top 1% of the tumor frequency distribution, were defined as expanded. Renyi diversity was computed with the R vegan package after each repertoire had been subsampled 100 times to 5,000 TCRs. CDR3 similarity networks were built from amino acid triplet string-kernel similarity, with CDR3s being connected when pairwise similarity was above 0.82. TCRdb itself trimmed the public reads at Q25 with fastp, ran MiXCR and retained productive beta chains. CDR3 protein sequences are deduplicated, and each keeps its most common genes and DNA. The V and J calls and clone size come from TCRdb's table, not from the authors' own analysis. The sample includes around 14,000 distinct CDR3 sequences, with 3.6% observed a single time. Around 8.9% of the sample belongs to the ten largest clones.

This TCR was recovered from a male donor with early-stage non-small cell lung cancer. Sequencing was performed on normal lung tissue next to the tumor, taken at surgery.

The DNA reads as follows: TGCGCCAGCAGCCAAGACGAGGGGATCCCACCCCTCCACTTT. This translates into CASSQDEGIPPLHF. The chain joins TRBV4-1 to TRBJ1-6, and the D gene may be TRBD1, 5 bases matching. The CDR3 measures 14 amino acids from cysteine to phenylalanine. Here the CDR3 DNA is all that survives: 42 bases in frame from base 1. Trimming removed 0 bases from V and 11 bases from J, leaving 11 bases between the germline ends. CDR1 and CDR2 were assigned from the germline V gene as MGHRA and YSYEKL.